This is a list of T cell receptor beta chains from one sample in a study of cytomegalovirus exposure and HLA in healthy donors. Here immunoSEQ multiplex PCR was the method, and the copy in TCRdb shows in-frame clones only, minus some. The sample consists of roughly 270,000 clones, 88% of them appearing once. The sample was PBMCs. The receptors were sampled from a woman between 18 and 29 years old in good health and CMV-seronegative. CDR3s include the opening cysteine and the closing phenylalanine or tryptophan. A D gene is named only where the DNA matches it firmly. Size values are once, few and many counts, or a class for expanded clones, and some rows have none.

v_call: TRBV5-6
d_call: TRBD2
j_call: TRBJ2-3
clone_size: NA
cdr3_nt: TGTGCCAGCGGAGTGCCGCTGGGACTAGCGGGCACAGATACGCAGTATTTT
cdr3_aa: CASGVPLGLAGTDTQYF

v_call: TRBV25-1
d_call: TRBD2
j_call: TRBJ2-2
clone_size: NA
cdr3_nt: TGTGCCAGCAGTCCCTCGGGGGGAGGGCCCTCGACGGCCGGGGAGCTGTTTTTT
cdr3_aa: CASSPSGGGPSTAGELFF

v_call: TRBV28
d_call: TRBD1
j_call: TRBJ1-5
clone_size: NA
cdr3_nt: TGTGCCACCGGACAGGGGGTTTATCAGCCCCAGCATTTT
cdr3_aa: CATGQGVYQPQHF

v_call: TRBV6-5
d_call: TRBD2
j_call: TRBJ2-5
clone_size: NA
cdr3_nt: TGTGCCAGCAGCCGGGGACTAGCAGAAAAAGAGACCCAGTACTTC
cdr3_aa: CASSRGLAEKETQYF

v_call: TRBV7-2
d_call: TRBD1
j_call: TRBJ1-2
clone_size: NA
cdr3_nt: TGTGCCAGCAGCGGGCGACAGGGGGTTACGGGGGGCTACACCTTC
cdr3_aa: CASSGRQGVTGGYTF

v_call: TRBV18
d_call: TRBD2
j_call: TRBJ2-1
clone_size: NA
cdr3_nt: TGTGCCAGCTCACCACCGGACGGGGAGGGCCGGTATGAGCAGTTCTTC
cdr3_aa: CASSPPDGEGRYEQFF

v_call: TRBV12-2
d_call: NA
j_call: TRBJ2-7
clone_size: NA
cdr3_nt: TGTGCAAGTCGCTCCATGAGGGCGGGGCTAAAGCTATACGAGCAGTACTTC
cdr3_aa: CASRSMRAGLKLYEQYF

v_call: TRBV29-1
d_call: NA
j_call: TRBJ2-1
clone_size: NA
cdr3_nt: TGCAGCGTTGAAGGGGCTAGCTTGGGGAATGAGCAGTTCTTC
cdr3_aa: CSVEGASLGNEQFF

v_call: TRBV12-5
d_call: TRBD2
j_call: TRBJ2-1
clone_size: NA
cdr3_nt: TGTGCTAGTGGTGGGGGACTAGCGGAAATGAGCTCCTACAATGAGCAGTTCTTC
cdr3_aa: CASGGGLAEMSSYNEQFF

v_call: TRBV7-2
d_call: NA
j_call: TRBJ2-1
clone_size: NA
cdr3_nt: TGTGCCAGCAGCGGAGGCAATTGGGGTGAGCAGTTCTTC
cdr3_aa: CASSGGNWGEQFF

v_call: TRBV11-2
d_call: NA
j_call: TRBJ2-7
clone_size: NA
cdr3_nt: TGTGCCAGCAGCTTAGTCCTGATCCGGGACTCGTCCTACGAGCAGTACTTC
cdr3_aa: CASSLVLIRDSSYEQYF

v_call: TRBV28
d_call: NA
j_call: TRBJ1-3
clone_size: NA
cdr3_nt: TGTGCCAGCAGTTTATCCTCCGGAAACACCATATATTTT
cdr3_aa: CASSLSSGNTIYF

v_call: TRBV9
d_call: NA
j_call: TRBJ1-2
clone_size: NA
cdr3_nt: TGTGCCAGCAGCGTCAGGGAGGGCTATGGCTACACCTTC
cdr3_aa: CASSVREGYGYTF

v_call: TRBV12-5
d_call: TRBD1
j_call: TRBJ2-3
clone_size: NA
cdr3_nt: TGTGCTAGTGGTTGGGGGACAGGGTTAGCAGATACGCAGTATTTT
cdr3_aa: CASGWGTGLADTQYF

v_call: TRBV14
d_call: NA
j_call: TRBJ2-2
clone_size: few
cdr3_nt: TGTGCCAGCAGCCCAAGACGTCAGGACACCGGGGAGCTGTTTTTT
cdr3_aa: CASSPRRQDTGELFF

v_call: TRBV6-1
d_call: NA
j_call: TRBJ2-3
clone_size: NA
cdr3_nt: TGTGCCAGCATTGGAGGGGTAACCACAGATACGCAGTATTTT
cdr3_aa: CASIGGVTTDTQYF

v_call: TRBV5-4
d_call: NA
j_call: TRBJ2-3
clone_size: NA
cdr3_nt: TGTGCCAGCAGCTTGGTCAGGGGTCAAGATACGCAGTATTTT
cdr3_aa: CASSLVRGQDTQYF

v_call: TRBV29-1
d_call: NA
j_call: TRBJ1-3
clone_size: NA
cdr3_nt: TGCAGCGTTGAAGGAGGCAGGGGCGGAAACACCATATATTTT
cdr3_aa: CSVEGGRGGNTIYF

v_call: TRBV14
d_call: NA
j_call: TRBJ2-7
clone_size: NA
cdr3_nt: TGTGCCAGCAGCCCCAGAGACACCTACCCCTACGAGCAGTACTTC
cdr3_aa: CASSPRDTYPYEQYF

v_call: TRBV2
d_call: TRBD2
j_call: TRBJ2-7
clone_size: NA
cdr3_nt: TGTGCCAGCAGGGGAGGACTAGCGGGAGGGAGGGAGCAGTACTTC
cdr3_aa: CASRGGLAGGREQYF

v_call: TRBV4-1
d_call: TRBD1
j_call: TRBJ1-5
clone_size: NA
cdr3_nt: TGCGCCAGCAGCCAACCCCACCGGGACAGGGAGAATCAGCCCCAGCATTTT
cdr3_aa: CASSQPHRDRENQPQHF

v_call: TRBV4-1
d_call: NA
j_call: TRBJ1-1
clone_size: NA
cdr3_nt: TGCGCCAGCAGCCAATCGCGCCTGAACACTGAAGCTTTCTTT
cdr3_aa: CASSQSRLNTEAFF

v_call: TRBV18
d_call: NA
j_call: TRBJ2-7
clone_size: once
cdr3_nt: TGTGCCAGCTCACCGGGCAGCTACGAGCAGTACTTC
cdr3_aa: CASSPGSYEQYF

v_call: TRBV5-6
d_call: NA
j_call: TRBJ2-7
clone_size: NA
cdr3_nt: TGTGCCAGCAGCTTGTGGGGGGCCTACGAGCAGTACTTC
cdr3_aa: CASSLWGAYEQYF

v_call: TRBV5-1
d_call: TRBD1
j_call: TRBJ2-3
clone_size: once
cdr3_nt: TGCGCCAGCGTTTTGGGGACAGGGGTGGCAGATACGCAGTATTTT
cdr3_aa: CASVLGTGVADTQYF

v_call: TRBV7-8
d_call: NA
j_call: TRBJ2-5
clone_size: NA
cdr3_nt: TGTGCCAGCAGCTACCGGGACCGGAGGGGAGTCAAGACCCAGTACTTC
cdr3_aa: CASSYRDRRGVKTQYF

v_call: TRBV10-3
d_call: TRBD1
j_call: TRBJ1-2
clone_size: NA
cdr3_nt: TGTGCCATCAGTGAGTCGGAACAGGGGTGGGGTGGCTACACCTTC
cdr3_aa: CAISESEQGWGGYTF

v_call: TRBV2
d_call: TRBD1
j_call: TRBJ1-5
clone_size: NA
cdr3_nt: TGTGCCAGCAGTCGAGACAGGGGGAGGCAGCCCCAGCATTTT
cdr3_aa: CASSRDRGRQPQHF

v_call: TRBV5-4
d_call: TRBD1
j_call: TRBJ2-1
clone_size: few
cdr3_nt: TGTGCCAGCAGCTTGGCCCGGACAGGGTCAGGTGAGCAGTTCTTC
cdr3_aa: CASSLARTGSGEQFF

v_call: TRBV5-4
d_call: TRBD2
j_call: TRBJ2-5
clone_size: NA
cdr3_nt: TGTGCCAGCAGTCCCCTAGCGGGAGGGCCCTCGGGGCAAGAGACCCAGTACTTC
cdr3_aa: CASSPLAGGPSGQETQYF

v_call: TRBV28
d_call: TRBD1
j_call: TRBJ2-7
clone_size: NA
cdr3_nt: TGTGCCAGCAGTGTACCGACAGGGGGCTTTACCTACGAGCAGTACTTC
cdr3_aa: CASSVPTGGFTYEQYF

v_call: TRBV5-8
d_call: NA
j_call: TRBJ2-5
clone_size: once
cdr3_nt: TGTGCCAGCAAGGGGGGGCTGTTGGCGGATCGAAGAGAGACCCAGTACTTC
cdr3_aa: CASKGGLLADRRETQYF

v_call: TRBV18
d_call: TRBD1
j_call: TRBJ2-1
clone_size: NA
cdr3_nt: TGTGCCAGCTCAAAACGACAGGGGGTATCCTACAATGAGCAGTTCTTC
cdr3_aa: CASSKRQGVSYNEQFF

v_call: TRBV6-1
d_call: NA
j_call: TRBJ1-2
clone_size: NA
cdr3_nt: TGTGCCAGCAGCCCGGGAGAAAACTATGGCTACACCTTC
cdr3_aa: CASSPGENYGYTF

v_call: TRBV27
d_call: TRBD2
j_call: TRBJ2-3
clone_size: NA
cdr3_nt: TGTGCCAGCAGTCCCTACCCGGGACTAGCGGGCCGCACAGATACGCAGTATTTT
cdr3_aa: CASSPYPGLAGRTDTQYF

v_call: TRBV25-1
d_call: TRBD1
j_call: TRBJ2-1
clone_size: once
cdr3_nt: TGTGCCAGCAGTGAATCATTCATGGGGACAGGGGAAAATGAGCAGTTCTTC
cdr3_aa: CASSESFMGTGENEQFF

v_call: TRBV7-2
d_call: TRBD1
j_call: TRBJ1-2
clone_size: NA
cdr3_nt: TGTGCCAGCAGCTCCCCCGGACAGGGCCGGGGCTACACCTTC
cdr3_aa: CASSSPGQGRGYTF

v_call: TRBV15
d_call: TRBD1
j_call: TRBJ2-1
clone_size: once
cdr3_nt: TGTGCCACCAGCAGAGTGGTCGGGGCAGGGGGTGAGCAGTTCTTC
cdr3_aa: CATSRVVGAGGEQFF

v_call: TRBV11-3
d_call: TRBD2
j_call: TRBJ2-1
clone_size: NA
cdr3_nt: TGTGCCAGCAGTCCGGGACTAGCGGGAGTCGGTGAGCAGTTCTTC
cdr3_aa: CASSPGLAGVGEQFF

v_call: TRBV5-8
d_call: NA
j_call: TRBJ1-5
clone_size: NA
cdr3_nt: TGTGCCAGCAGCACATATAGCAATCAGCCCCAGCATTTT
cdr3_aa: CASSTYSNQPQHF

v_call: TRBV5-1
d_call: TRBD1
j_call: TRBJ2-2
clone_size: NA
cdr3_nt: TGCGCCAGCACTGGACAGGGGGCAATGGCCGGGGAGCTGTTTTTT
cdr3_aa: CASTGQGAMAGELFF

v_call: TRBV6-5
d_call: NA
j_call: TRBJ2-1
clone_size: NA
cdr3_nt: TGTGCCAGCAGTTGGCGCCCAGGGTGGGATGAGCAGTTCTTC
cdr3_aa: CASSWRPGWDEQFF

v_call: TRBV7-2
d_call: NA
j_call: TRBJ2-7
clone_size: NA
cdr3_nt: TGTGCCAGCAGCTTAACACAGAGCTTATACCACGAGCAGTACTTC
cdr3_aa: CASSLTQSLYHEQYF

v_call: TRBV6-6
d_call: NA
j_call: TRBJ1-2
clone_size: NA
cdr3_nt: TGTGCCAGCAGTTACGTCAGGGGCAGGACTAACTATGGCTACACCTTC
cdr3_aa: CASSYVRGRTNYGYTF

v_call: TRBV18
d_call: TRBD1
j_call: TRBJ1-2
clone_size: NA
cdr3_nt: TGTGCCAGCTCACCACCGGACAGGGGGCTTGGTGGCTACACCTTC
cdr3_aa: CASSPPDRGLGGYTF

v_call: TRBV28
d_call: TRBD1
j_call: TRBJ1-3
clone_size: NA
cdr3_nt: TGTGCCAGCAGTAACCGGGACAGGGGCTTTGGAAACACCATATATTTT
cdr3_aa: CASSNRDRGFGNTIYF